Below, one T cell receptor (beta chain) is given with its context. These data belong to a study of control samples from healthy donors and cancer patients. Only in-frame clones appear in the TCRdb table, and some are missing; sequencing was by immunoSEQ multiplex PCR. The sample consists of 150,000 or so clones, roughly 94% of them appearing once. This sequence was found in a man aged 60 to 75 with colorectal cancer. Sequenced: PBMCs.

The CDR3 sequence: CASSVQGSEQYF. CDR3 coding DNA: TGCGCCAGCAGTGTCCAAGGCTCCGAGCAGTACTTC. V usage is TRBV10-2 and J usage is TRBJ2-7; no firm D call. Between the trimmed V and J ends, which lost 4 bases and 6 bases, there was a span of 10 bases. The germline V gene has CDR1 WSHSY and CDR2 SAAADI. The CDR3 is 12 residues long.